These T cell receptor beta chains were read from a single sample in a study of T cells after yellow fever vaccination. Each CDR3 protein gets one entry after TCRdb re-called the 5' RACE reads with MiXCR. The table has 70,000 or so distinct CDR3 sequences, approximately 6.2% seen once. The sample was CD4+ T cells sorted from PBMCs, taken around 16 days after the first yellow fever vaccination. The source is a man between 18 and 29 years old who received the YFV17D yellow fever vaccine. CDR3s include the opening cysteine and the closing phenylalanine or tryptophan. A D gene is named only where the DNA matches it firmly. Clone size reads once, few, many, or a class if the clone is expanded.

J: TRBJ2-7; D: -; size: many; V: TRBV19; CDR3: CASSMGLPGLYEQYF; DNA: TGTGCCAGTAGTATGGGACTTCCCGGCCTCTACGAGCAGTACTTC
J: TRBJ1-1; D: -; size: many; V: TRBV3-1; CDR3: CASSQDRGAGSNTEAFF; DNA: TGTGCCAGCAGCCAAGATAGGGGGGCAGGCTCAAACACTGAAGCTTTCTTT
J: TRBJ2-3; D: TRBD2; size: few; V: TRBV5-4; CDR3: CASSLLLAGAADTQYF; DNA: TGTGCCAGCAGCTTGTTGCTAGCGGGGGCGGCCGATACGCAGTATTTT
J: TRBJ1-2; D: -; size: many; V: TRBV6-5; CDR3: CASSLLNWGSDGYTF; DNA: TGTGCCAGCAGCCTCCTGAATTGGGGGTCGGATGGCTACACCTTC
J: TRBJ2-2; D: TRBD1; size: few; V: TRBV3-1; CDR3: CASRTGGANTGELFF; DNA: TGTGCCAGCAGAACAGGGGGCGCGAACACCGGGGAGCTGTTTTTT
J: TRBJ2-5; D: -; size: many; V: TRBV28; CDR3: CASSLLRGEAETQYF; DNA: TGTGCCAGCAGTTTACTGCGCGGGGAAGCAGAGACCCAGTACTTC
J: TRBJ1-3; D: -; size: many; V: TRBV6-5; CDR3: CASSYSGGSGNTIYF; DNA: TGTGCCAGCAGTTACTCCGGGGGCTCTGGAAACACCATATATTTT
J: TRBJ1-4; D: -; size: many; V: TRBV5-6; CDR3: CASSLYGRWDEKLFF; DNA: TGTGCCAGCAGCTTGTACGGACGGTGGGATGAAAAACTGTTTTTT
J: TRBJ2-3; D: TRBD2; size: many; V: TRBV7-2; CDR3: CASSFLLLLAGADTQYF; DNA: TGTGCCAGCAGCTTCCTACTACTACTAGCGGGGGCAGATACGCAGTATTTT
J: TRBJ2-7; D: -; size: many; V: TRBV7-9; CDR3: CASSLSTLLGQQYF; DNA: TGTGCCAGCAGCTTATCTACCTTATTGGGACAGCAGTACTTC
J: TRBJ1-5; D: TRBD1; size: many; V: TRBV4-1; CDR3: CASSRGQGTLGVNQPQHF; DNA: TGCGCCAGCAGCCGGGGACAGGGGACCCTAGGGGTGAATCAGCCCCAGCATTTT
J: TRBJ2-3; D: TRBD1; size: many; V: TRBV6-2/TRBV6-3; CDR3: CASSSETGSATQYF; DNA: TGTGCCAGCAGTTCGGAGACAGGGTCAGCTACGCAGTATTTT
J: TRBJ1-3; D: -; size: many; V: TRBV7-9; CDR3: CAGVPASSGNTIYF; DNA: TGTGCCGGGGTCCCGGCGAGCTCTGGAAACACCATATATTTT
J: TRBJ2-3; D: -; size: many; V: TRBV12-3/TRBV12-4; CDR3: CATSPELLTDTQYF; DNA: TGTGCCACCTCTCCTGAGTTACTCACAGATACGCAGTATTTT
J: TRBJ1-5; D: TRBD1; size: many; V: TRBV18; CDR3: CASSPKDSLGQGHQPQHF; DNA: TGTGCCAGCTCACCAAAAGACTCCCTTGGACAGGGACATCAGCCCCAGCATTTT
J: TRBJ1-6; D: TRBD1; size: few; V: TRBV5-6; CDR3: CASSQPLGQTGDSPLHF; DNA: TGTGCCAGCAGCCAGCCCCTGGGACAGACTGGAGATTCACCCCTCCACTTT
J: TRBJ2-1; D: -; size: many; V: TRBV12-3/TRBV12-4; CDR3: CASSLRAVGGQFF; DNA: TGTGCCAGCAGTTTGCGGGCAGTCGGCGGGCAGTTCTTC
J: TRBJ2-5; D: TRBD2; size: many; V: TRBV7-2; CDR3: CASSSRPYSGVGTQYF; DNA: TGTGCCAGCAGCTCCCGACCTTATAGCGGGGTGGGGACCCAGTACTTC